The 13 T cell receptor beta chains listed next were all sequenced from one sample in a study of blood T cell repertoires in COVID-19. Measured with immunoSEQ multiplex PCR; TCRdb has only the in-frame clones, and not every one. This table holds 45,000 to 65,000 clones, roughly 76% found once. Material for sequencing was peripheral blood. These receptor sequences come from a woman aged 55-69 years with acute or convalescent COVID-19.

This clone has just a few counts. The chain joins TRBV3-1 (or the pseudogene TRBV3-2) to TRBJ2-7; 9 bases agree with TRBD1. The J segment lost 3 bases and the V segment lost 3 bases, leaving 6 bases of the junction unmatched. The CDR3 is 15 amino acids. The germline gives CDR1 LGHDT, CDR2 YNNKEL (reference sequence). CDR3 protein: CASSQGQGGFYEQYF. The CDR3 coding sequence is TGTGCCAGCAGCCAGGGACAGGGAGGATTCTACGAGCAGTACTTC.

The chain combines TRBV24-1 with TRBJ2-1; TRBD2 agrees at 11 bases. This CDR3 is 15 amino acids long. V gave up 0 bases and J gave up 8 bases; unmatched junction bases: 2. From germline, CDR1 is KGHDR and CDR2 SFDVKD. CDR3 DNA sequence: TGTGCCACCAGTGATTTGACTAGCGGGAGACATGAGCAGTTCTTC. It translates to CATSDLTSGRHEQFF.

The chain joins TRBV18 to TRBJ1-1; 7 bases are shared with TRBD1. Germline V CDR1 and CDR2: KGHSH, LQKENI. V lost 4 bases and J lost 5; bases outside the gene matches: 4. This CDR3 is 13 amino acids long. The CDR3 region has the DNA TGTGCCAGCTCACTGGACAGGCGGACTGAAGCTTTCTTT. Translated, it gives CASSLDRRTEAFF.

The chain links TRBV25-1 to TRBJ1-1; D is perhaps TRBD1 (5 bases). The CDR3 is 11 amino acids. The germline V gene has CDR1 MGHDK and CDR2 SYGVNS. Between the trimmed V and J ends, which lost 5 bases and 8 bases, there was a span of 9 bases. The CDR3 loop reads CASSQGLEAFF. The CDR3 nucleotides read TGTGCCAGCAGTCAGGGACTGGAAGCTTTCTTT.

The chain carries TRBV28 and TRBJ2-2, with D perhaps TRBD2 (5 bases). V lost 1 base to trimming and J lost 6 bases, with 6 bases between them. CDR1 is MDHEN and CDR2 is SYDVKM in the germline V gene. This CDR3 has 13 residues. CDR3 protein: CASSLFGAGELFF. CDR3 DNA: TGTGCCAGCAGTTTATTCGGGGCCGGGGAGCTGTTTTTT.

The CDR3 sequence is CAWSVQGGRAYNEQFF. For the CDR3, the DNA is TGTGCCTGGAGTGTACAGGGCGGGAGGGCCTACAATGAGCAGTTCTTC. This sequence joins TRBV30 and TRBJ2-1, with 9 positions matching TRBD2. Per the germline V gene, CDR1 is GTSNPN and CDR2 is SVGIG (reference sequence). The CDR3 loop spans 16 amino acids. Trimming took 0 bases from V and 2 from J; bases not matched to a gene: 5.

The chain carries TRBV27 and TRBJ2-3; TRBD2 is a possible D gene (8 bases). This CDR3 is 17 amino acids long. Germline V gene lookup returns CDR1 MNHEY and CDR2 SMNVEV (reference sequence). V lost 0 bases, J lost 8 bases, and 21 bases lay in between. CDR3 amino acids: CASSLSPTGTRGGTQYF. The CDR3 region has the DNA TGTGCCAGCAGTTTATCCCCGACAGGGACTAGAGGGGGTACGCAGTATTTT.

A few counts support this clone. The CDR3, as DNA: TGTGCCAGCAGGATCAGGTTACTAGCGGAGACTACGAGCACAGATACGCAGTATTTT. Its translation is CASRIRLLAETTSTDTQYF. The genes are TRBV2 and TRBJ2-3; 8 bases map to TRBD2. Germline CDR1 is SNHLY and CDR2 is FYNNEI. J gave up 0 bases and V 6 bases, and 17 bases lay outside the gene matches. CDR3 length: 19 amino acids.

This clone was detected only once. This sequence joins TRBV28 and TRBJ1-4, with 9 bases matching TRBD1. Germline V CDR1 and CDR2: MDHEN, SYDVKM. The CDR3 totals 14 residues. V was pared by 6 bases and J by 4 bases, with 3 bases of the junction left unmatched. The CDR3 DNA sequence: TGTGCCAGCAGCGGACAGGGGCTTAATGAAAAACTGTTTTTT. It is translated as CASSGQGLNEKLFF.

The chain joins TRBV29-1 to TRBJ1-2, with 7 bases identical to TRBD1. The CDR3 has 13 amino acids. J gave up 8 bases and V 7 bases, and 13 bases lay outside the gene matches. Germline V lookup: CDR1 SQVTM, CDR2 ANQGSEA. The CDR3 nucleotides are TGCAGCGCTGGGTCTGGGTACAGGGGCGGCTACACCTTC. Protein sequence: CSAGSGYRGGYTF.

The rearrangement uses TRBV5-1 and TRBJ1-6; D unclear. The CDR3 consists of 15 residues. Germline CDR1 is SGHRS and CDR2 is YFSETQ. Trimming removed 1 base at V and 7 bases at J, with 12 bases between. In DNA form, the CDR3 reads TGCGCCAGCAGCTTGTCAGATGAGCGAAATTCACCCCTCCACTTT. This encodes CASSLSDERNSPLHF.

There are a few counts of this clone. The V call is TRBV11-1, the J call TRBJ1-5; D might be TRBD1 (5 bases). Germline V lookup: CDR1 SGHAT, CDR2 FQDESV (reference sequence). CDR3 size: 13 residues. Deletions cut 5 bases from V and 2 bases from J, with 7 bases between. CDR3 amino acids: CASSDRGNQPQHF. The CDR3 DNA follows: TGTGCCAGCAGCGACAGAGGCAATCAGCCCCAGCATTTT.

V and J are TRBV7-9 and TRBJ2-1; the D gene is possibly TRBD2 (6 bases). The germline V gene encodes CDR1 SEHNR and CDR2 FQNEAQ (reference sequence). V lost 1 base to trimming and J lost 4 bases, with 14 bases between them. This CDR3 region has 16 residues. The CDR3 sequence: CASSLGLGLSYNEQFF. CDR3 coding DNA: TGTGCCAGCAGCTTAGGTCTGGGACTGAGTTACAATGAGCAGTTCTTC.